The rows below give T cell receptor beta chains drawn from one sample of a study of a mutant IDH1 vaccine in newly diagnosed glioma. These receptors lack a known antigen. The method was immunoSEQ multiplex PCR; TCRdb's version includes in-frame clones alone and lacks a portion of them. The table includes about 44,000 clones, about 91% detected once. The input for sequencing was PBMCs, taken from a glioma patient whose treatment included an IDH1 peptide vaccine. The receptors stem from a man aged 50 to 59 with glioma. Each CDR3 is given with its conserved first and last residue. A D gene is named only where the DNA matches it firmly. Rows give clone size only sometimes, using once, few, many, or a class for an expanded clone.

j_gene: TRBJ2-1
v_gene: TRBV11-2
abundance: NA
d_gene: NA
CDR3aa: CASSLTNDNEQFF
CDR3nt: TGTGCCAGCAGCTTGACAAACGACAATGAGCAGTTCTTC

j_gene: TRBJ1-1
v_gene: TRBV9
abundance: NA
d_gene: NA
CDR3aa: CASSVGWETEAFF
CDR3nt: TGTGCCAGCAGCGTAGGTTGGGAGACTGAAGCTTTCTTT

j_gene: TRBJ1-5
v_gene: TRBV19
abundance: NA
d_gene: NA
CDR3aa: CASSSLRNQPQHF
CDR3nt: TGTGCCAGTAGTTCTCTCCGGAATCAGCCCCAGCATTTT

j_gene: TRBJ2-7
v_gene: TRBV13
abundance: NA
d_gene: NA
CDR3aa: CASSLGSGNYEQYF
CDR3nt: TGTGCCAGCAGCTTAGGGAGCGGAAACTACGAGCAGTACTTC

j_gene: TRBJ1-6
v_gene: TRBV30
abundance: NA
d_gene: TRBD1
CDR3aa: CAWGSGQGYSPLHF
CDR3nt: TGTGCCTGGGGATCGGGACAGGGATATTCACCCCTCCACTTT

j_gene: TRBJ1-5
v_gene: TRBV6-1
abundance: few
d_gene: TRBD1
CDR3aa: CASTGTVVLYQPQHF
CDR3nt: TGTGCCAGCACCGGGACAGTTGTCCTTTATCAGCCCCAGCATTTT

j_gene: TRBJ1-2
v_gene: TRBV19
abundance: NA
d_gene: NA
CDR3aa: CATSPPGVYGYTF
CDR3nt: TGTGCCACATCCCCTCCGGGCGTCTATGGCTACACCTTC

j_gene: TRBJ1-3
v_gene: TRBV5-1
abundance: NA
d_gene: NA
CDR3aa: CASSLRGQGRSGNTIYF
CDR3nt: TGCGCCAGCAGCTTGAGGGGCCAGGGCCGCTCTGGAAACACCATATATTTT

j_gene: TRBJ2-1
v_gene: TRBV5-1
abundance: few
d_gene: NA
CDR3aa: CASSFQPRNEQFF
CDR3nt: TGCGCCAGCAGCTTTCAACCGCGGAATGAGCAGTTCTTC

j_gene: TRBJ1-5
v_gene: TRBV5-1
abundance: NA
d_gene: NA
CDR3aa: CASSLAGLYNQPQHF
CDR3nt: TGCGCCAGCAGCTTGGCCGGGCTTTACAATCAGCCCCAGCATTTT

j_gene: TRBJ2-1
v_gene: TRBV30
abundance: NA
d_gene: TRBD2
CDR3aa: CAWRKGLAGYNEQFF
CDR3nt: TGTGCCTGGAGAAAGGGACTAGCGGGCTACAATGAGCAGTTCTTC

j_gene: TRBJ2-3
v_gene: TRBV30
abundance: once
d_gene: NA
CDR3aa: CAWSLPGRGGLTQYF
CDR3nt: TGTGCCTGGAGCCTCCCGGGCCGAGGTGGCCTTACGCAGTATTTT

j_gene: TRBJ1-1
v_gene: TRBV5-1
abundance: NA
d_gene: NA
CDR3aa: CASSLKEGMNTEAFF
CDR3nt: TGCGCCAGCAGCTTGAAAGAGGGGATGAACACTGAAGCTTTCTTT

j_gene: TRBJ2-1
v_gene: TRBV7-8
abundance: NA
d_gene: NA
CDR3aa: CASSIVTAGKPYNEQFF
CDR3nt: TGTGCCAGCAGTATAGTTACTGCGGGAAAACCTTACAATGAGCAGTTCTTC

j_gene: TRBJ2-7
v_gene: TRBV6-1
abundance: once
d_gene: NA
CDR3aa: CASSAGGSLGEQYF
CDR3nt: TGTGCCAGCAGTGCTGGAGGATCACTCGGCGAGCAGTACTTC

j_gene: TRBJ1-1
v_gene: TRBV6-4
abundance: NA
d_gene: NA
CDR3aa: CASSETWNTEAFF
CDR3nt: TGTGCCAGCAGTGAGACCTGGAACACTGAAGCTTTCTTT

j_gene: TRBJ1-5
v_gene: TRBV5-4
abundance: once
d_gene: NA
CDR3aa: CASSLAGNQPQHF
CDR3nt: TGTGCCAGCAGCTTGGCAGGGAATCAGCCCCAGCATTTT

j_gene: TRBJ1-3
v_gene: TRBV30
abundance: NA
d_gene: NA
CDR3aa: CAWDRGRSPSGNTIYF
CDR3nt: TGTGCCTGGGACCGCGGAAGGAGCCCCTCTGGAAACACCATATATTTT

j_gene: TRBJ2-7
v_gene: TRBV5-6
abundance: NA
d_gene: NA
CDR3aa: CASSLKGQPPYEQYF
CDR3nt: TGTGCCAGCAGCTTGAAAGGACAGCCTCCCTACGAGCAGTACTTC

j_gene: TRBJ1-1
v_gene: TRBV4-3
abundance: NA
d_gene: NA
CDR3aa: CASSQDLGNTEAFF
CDR3nt: TGCGCCAGCAGCCAAGATCTGGGCAACACTGAAGCTTTCTTT

j_gene: TRBJ1-4
v_gene: TRBV28
abundance: NA
d_gene: NA
CDR3aa: CASTRTDFNEKLFF
CDR3nt: TGTGCCAGCACTCGGACAGATTTTAATGAAAAACTGTTTTTT

j_gene: TRBJ1-2
v_gene: TRBV7-8
abundance: NA
d_gene: NA
CDR3aa: CASSLRDSPRYTF
CDR3nt: TGTGCCAGCAGCCTGCGGGACTCTCCGCGCTACACCTTC

j_gene: TRBJ2-2
v_gene: TRBV30
abundance: NA
d_gene: NA
CDR3aa: CACTSGTYTGELFF
CDR3nt: TGTGCCTGCACCTCCGGGACCTACACCGGGGAGCTGTTTTTT

j_gene: TRBJ2-3
v_gene: TRBV10-2
abundance: NA
d_gene: TRBD2
CDR3aa: CARSRGGDVDTQYF
CDR3nt: TGCGCCCGTAGTCGGGGGGGGGATGTAGATACGCAGTATTTT

j_gene: TRBJ1-6
v_gene: TRBV7-6
abundance: NA
d_gene: NA
CDR3aa: CASSQKRGRNSPLHF
CDR3nt: TGTGCCAGCAGCCAAAAAAGGGGGAGAAATTCACCCCTCCACTTT

j_gene: TRBJ2-3
v_gene: TRBV2
abundance: NA
d_gene: NA
CDR3aa: CASCGAGHFTDTQYF
CDR3nt: TGTGCCAGCTGCGGCGCGGGACATTTCACAGATACGCAGTATTTT

j_gene: TRBJ2-7
v_gene: TRBV6-5
abundance: NA
d_gene: NA
CDR3aa: CASSYSRGYEQYF
CDR3nt: TGTGCCAGCAGTTACTCGAGAGGATACGAGCAGTACTTC

j_gene: TRBJ2-7
v_gene: TRBV5-1
abundance: NA
d_gene: NA
CDR3aa: CASSFLGEMTYEQYF
CDR3nt: TGCGCCAGCAGCTTCCTGGGGGAAATGACATACGAGCAGTACTTC

j_gene: TRBJ1-6
v_gene: TRBV18
abundance: NA
d_gene: NA
CDR3aa: CASSVSSYNSPLHF
CDR3nt: TGTGCCAGCTCTGTTAGCTCCTATAATTCACCCCTCCACTTT

j_gene: TRBJ1-1
v_gene: TRBV6-1
abundance: NA
d_gene: TRBD1
CDR3aa: CASTGTAQLEAFF
CDR3nt: TGTGCCAGTACCGGGACAGCTCAACTTGAAGCTTTCTTT